This TCR beta chain was observed in a study of T cell responses to AZD1222 COVID-19 vaccine. Study outcomes and limitations: Regions 160-218 and 743-854 dominated among vaccine-associated CD4 TCRs spanning spike. A mostly white British donor set with more females was recruited, and clonal diversity was possibly underestimated.

Assay: immunoSEQ multiplex PCR; the TCRdb copy retains only in-frame clones and omits some. This table has more than 150,000 clones, about nine tenths appearing once. In its sample, this clone was seen a few times. The antigen remains unidentified. CDR1 and CDR2 from the germline V gene are LGHNA and YSLEER. V dropped 0 bases and J dropped 4 bases, with 7 bases sitting between them. The CDR3 is 13 residues long. The sample was peripheral blood, taken on day 0 of MenACWY control vaccination. The V gene is TRBV4-3, the J gene TRBJ2-7; D remains unclear. This TCR derives from an adult in good health. The CDR3 sequence: CASSQDSGYEQYF. The CDR3 nucleotides are TGCGCCAGCAGCCAAGATTCAGGTTACGAGCAGTACTTC.